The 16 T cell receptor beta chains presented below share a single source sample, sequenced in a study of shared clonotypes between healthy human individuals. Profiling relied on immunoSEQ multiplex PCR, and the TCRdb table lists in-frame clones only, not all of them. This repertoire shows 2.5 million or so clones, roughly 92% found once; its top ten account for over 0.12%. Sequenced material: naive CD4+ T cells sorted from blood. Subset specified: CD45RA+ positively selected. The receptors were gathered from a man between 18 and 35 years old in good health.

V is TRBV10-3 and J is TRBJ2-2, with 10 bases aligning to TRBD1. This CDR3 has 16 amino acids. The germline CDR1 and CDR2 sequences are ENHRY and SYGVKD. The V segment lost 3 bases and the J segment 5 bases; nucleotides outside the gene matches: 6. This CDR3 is CAISDGGQGKTGELFF. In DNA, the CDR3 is TGTGCCATCAGTGATGGGGGACAGGGGAAAACCGGGGAGCTGTTTTTT.

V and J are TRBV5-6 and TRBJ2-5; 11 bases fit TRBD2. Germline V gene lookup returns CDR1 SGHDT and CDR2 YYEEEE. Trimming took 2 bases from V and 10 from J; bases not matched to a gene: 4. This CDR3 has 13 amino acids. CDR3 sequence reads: CASSLTSGGDQYF. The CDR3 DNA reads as TGTGCCAGCAGCTTAACTAGCGGGGGCGACCAGTACTTC.

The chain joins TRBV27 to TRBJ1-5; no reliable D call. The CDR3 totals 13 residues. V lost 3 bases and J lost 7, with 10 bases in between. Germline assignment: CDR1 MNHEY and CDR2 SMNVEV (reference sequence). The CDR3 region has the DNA TGTGCCAGCAGTTTGGGCAGGTGGCAGCCCCAGCATTTT. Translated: CASSLGRWQPQHF.

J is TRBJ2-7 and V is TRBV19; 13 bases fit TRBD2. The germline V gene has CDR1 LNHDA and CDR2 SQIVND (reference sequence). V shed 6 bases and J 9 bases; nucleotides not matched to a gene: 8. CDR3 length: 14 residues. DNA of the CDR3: TGTGCCAGTAGCGGACTAGCGGGAGACGATGGGCAGTACTTC. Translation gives CASSGLAGDDGQYF. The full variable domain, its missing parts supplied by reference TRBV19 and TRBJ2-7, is DGGITQSPKYLFRKEGQNVTLSCEQNLNHDAMYWYRQDPGQGLRLIYYSQIVNDFQKGDIAEGYSVSREKKESFPLTVTSAQKNPTAFYLCASSGLAGDDGQYFGPGTRLTVT.

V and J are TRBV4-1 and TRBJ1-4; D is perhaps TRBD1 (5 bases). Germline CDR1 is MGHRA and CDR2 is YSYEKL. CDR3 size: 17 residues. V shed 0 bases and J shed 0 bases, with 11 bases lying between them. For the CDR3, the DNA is TGCGCCAGCAGCCAAGACCCGGTGGGGGCAACTAATGAAAAACTGTTTTTT. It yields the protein CASSQDPVGATNEKLFF.

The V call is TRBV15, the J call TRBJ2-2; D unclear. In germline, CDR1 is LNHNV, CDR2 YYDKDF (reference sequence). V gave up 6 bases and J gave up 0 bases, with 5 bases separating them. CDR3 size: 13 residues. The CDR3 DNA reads TGTGCCACCAGACAGACGAACACCGGGGAGCTGTTTTTT. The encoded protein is CATRQTNTGELFF.

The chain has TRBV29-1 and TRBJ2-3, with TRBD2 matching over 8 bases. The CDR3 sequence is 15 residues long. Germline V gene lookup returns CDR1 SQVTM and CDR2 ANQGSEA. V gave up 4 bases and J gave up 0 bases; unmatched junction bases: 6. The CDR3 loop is CSVVLAGISTDTQYF. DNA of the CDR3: TGCAGCGTTGTCTTAGCGGGGATTAGCACAGATACGCAGTATTTT.

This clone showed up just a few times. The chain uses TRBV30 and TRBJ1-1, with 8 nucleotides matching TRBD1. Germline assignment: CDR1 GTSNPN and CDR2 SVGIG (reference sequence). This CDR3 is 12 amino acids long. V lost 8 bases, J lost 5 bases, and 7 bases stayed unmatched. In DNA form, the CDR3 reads TGTGCCAGAAACAGGGGGGATACTGAAGCTTTCTTT. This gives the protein CARNRGDTEAFF.

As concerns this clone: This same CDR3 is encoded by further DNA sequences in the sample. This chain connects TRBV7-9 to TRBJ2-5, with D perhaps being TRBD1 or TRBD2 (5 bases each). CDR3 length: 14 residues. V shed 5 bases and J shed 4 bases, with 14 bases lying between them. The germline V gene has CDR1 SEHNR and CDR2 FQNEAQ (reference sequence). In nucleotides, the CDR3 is TGTGCCAGCAGCCTTAGGGGTGGGGGAGAGACCCAGTACTTC. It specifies CASSLRGGGETQYF. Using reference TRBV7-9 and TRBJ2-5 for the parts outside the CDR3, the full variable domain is DTGVSQNPRHKITKRGQNVTFRCDPISEHNRLYWYRQTLGQGPEFLTYFQNEAQLEKSRLLSDRFSAERPKGSFSTLEIQRTEQGDSAMYLCASSLRGGGETQYFGPGTRLLVL.

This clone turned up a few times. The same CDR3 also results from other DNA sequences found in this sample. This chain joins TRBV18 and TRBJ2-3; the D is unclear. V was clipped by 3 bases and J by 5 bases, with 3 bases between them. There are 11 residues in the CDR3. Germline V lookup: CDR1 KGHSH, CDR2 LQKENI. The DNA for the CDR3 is TGTGCCAGCTCACCGGGAGATACGCAGTATTTT. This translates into CASSPGDTQYF.

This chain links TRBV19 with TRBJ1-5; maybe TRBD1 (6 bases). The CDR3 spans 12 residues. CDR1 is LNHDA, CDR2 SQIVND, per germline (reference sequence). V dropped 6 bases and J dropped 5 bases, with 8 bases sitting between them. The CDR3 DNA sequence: TGTGCCAGTAGCCGGACAGATCAGCCCCAGCATTTT. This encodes CASSRTDQPQHF.

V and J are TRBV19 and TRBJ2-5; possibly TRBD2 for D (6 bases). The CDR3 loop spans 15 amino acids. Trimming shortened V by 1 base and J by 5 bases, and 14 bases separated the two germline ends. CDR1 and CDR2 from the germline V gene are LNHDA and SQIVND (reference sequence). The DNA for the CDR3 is TGTGCCAGTAGTATAGGCGGGGCCCCCCGTGAGACCCAGTACTTC. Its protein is CASSIGGAPRETQYF.

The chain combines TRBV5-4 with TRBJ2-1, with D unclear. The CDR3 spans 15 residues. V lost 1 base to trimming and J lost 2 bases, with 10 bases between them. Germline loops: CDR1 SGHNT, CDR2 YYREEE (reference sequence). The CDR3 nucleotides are TGTGCCAGCAGCTTGTCACTACCAGCCTACAATGAGCAGTTCTTC. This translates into CASSLSLPAYNEQFF.

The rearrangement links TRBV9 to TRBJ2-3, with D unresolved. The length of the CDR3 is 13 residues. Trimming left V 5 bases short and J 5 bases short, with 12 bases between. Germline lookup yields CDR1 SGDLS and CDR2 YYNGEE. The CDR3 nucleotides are TGTGCCAGCAGTTTTTCCCTCGGAGATACGCAGTATTTT. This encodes CASSFSLGDTQYF.

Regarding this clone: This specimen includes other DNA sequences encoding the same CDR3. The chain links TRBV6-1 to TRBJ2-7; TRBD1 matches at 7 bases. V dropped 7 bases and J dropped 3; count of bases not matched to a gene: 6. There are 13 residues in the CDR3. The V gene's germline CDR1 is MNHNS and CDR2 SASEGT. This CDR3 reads CASTRDRVYEQYF. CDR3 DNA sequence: TGTGCCAGCACTAGAGACAGGGTCTACGAGCAGTACTTC.

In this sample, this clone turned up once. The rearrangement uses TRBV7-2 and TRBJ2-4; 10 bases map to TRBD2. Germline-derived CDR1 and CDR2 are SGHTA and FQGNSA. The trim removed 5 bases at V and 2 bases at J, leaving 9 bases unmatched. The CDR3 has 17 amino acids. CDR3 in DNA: TGTGCCAGCAGCCTACCGGGACTAGCGACTACCAAAAACATTCAGTACTTC. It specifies CASSLPGLATTKNIQYF.